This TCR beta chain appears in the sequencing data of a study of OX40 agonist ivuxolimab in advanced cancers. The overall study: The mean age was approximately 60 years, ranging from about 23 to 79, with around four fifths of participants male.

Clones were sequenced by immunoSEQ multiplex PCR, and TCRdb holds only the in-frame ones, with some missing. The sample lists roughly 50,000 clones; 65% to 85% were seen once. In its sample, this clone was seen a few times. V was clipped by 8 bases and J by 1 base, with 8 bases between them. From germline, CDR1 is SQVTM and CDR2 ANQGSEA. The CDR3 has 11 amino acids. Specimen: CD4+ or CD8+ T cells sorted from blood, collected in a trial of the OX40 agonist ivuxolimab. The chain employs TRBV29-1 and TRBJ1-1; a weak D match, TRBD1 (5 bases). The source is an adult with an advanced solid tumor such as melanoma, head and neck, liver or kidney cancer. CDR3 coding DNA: TGCAGCTGTGACAGGAACACTGAAGCTTTCTTT. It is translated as CSCDRNTEAFF.